This T cell receptor beta chain was found in a study of T cell responses to AZD1222 COVID-19 vaccine. Looked up from germline, CDR1 is SGHTS and CDR2 is YDEGEE. CDR3 length equals 15 residues. J was trimmed by 1 base and V by 2 bases; bases with no gene match: 5. To note about this clone: The antigen is not known.

Assay used: immunoSEQ multiplex PCR; TCRdb lists only in-frame clones, some missing. This table has 100,000 to 150,000 clones, 91% appearing once. Study conclusions and caveats: White British people made up most donors, females outnumbered males, and clonal diversity was possibly underestimated.

This clonotype originated in an adult who received the AZD1222 COVID-19 vaccine. The chain uses TRBV5-8 and TRBJ2-5; 7 bases are a match to TRBD1. The sequenced sample was peripheral blood, obtained 28 days after the second AZD1222 dose. Written as DNA, the CDR3 is TGTGCCAGCAGCTTTTGGGGACAGACCCAAGAGACCCAGTACTTC. It is translated as CASSFWGQTQETQYF.